This entry lists 28 T cell receptor beta chains sequenced from one sample in a study of blood T cell repertoires in COVID-19. Produced via immunoSEQ multiplex PCR; TCRdb's table is partial and in-frame only. Of around 80,000 clones in the sample, 82% are singletons; the top ten hold under 35%. The material sequenced was peripheral blood. All receptors derive from a human donor in a cohort sampled during active COVID-19.

This chain connects TRBV6-5 to TRBJ1-2, with 7 bases aligning to TRBD1. CDR3 length equals 14 residues. With V trimmed by 7 bases and J by 2 bases, 7 bases remained unmatched. CDR1 MNHEY and CDR2 SVGAGI come from the germline V gene. In DNA, the CDR3 is TGTGCCAGCACTAAAGACAGGGACAACTATGGCTACACCTTC. Amino acids: CASTKDRDNYGYTF.

The V call is TRBV6-6, the J call TRBJ2-3, with 8 bases lining up with TRBD2. The CDR3 is 14 residues long. The germline V gene encodes CDR1 MNHNY and CDR2 SVGAGI (reference sequence). The trim removed 1 base at V and 3 bases at J, leaving 0 bases unmatched. The CDR3 loop reads CASSYLAGTDTQYF. DNA for the CDR3: TGTGCCAGCAGTTACTTAGCGGGGACAGATACGCAGTATTTT.

The chain links TRBV6-5 to TRBJ2-7, with 12 bases identical to TRBD2. After removal of 4 bases from V and 2 bases from J, the junction contained 6 bases not matched to a gene. Per germline, CDR1 MNHEY and CDR2 SVGAGI. This CDR3 is 16 amino acids long. The CDR3 nucleotides read TGTGCCAGCAGTTTCTCGACTAGCGGGGGCCCCTACGAGCAGTACTTC. Its translation is CASSFSTSGGPYEQYF.

The J gene is TRBJ2-1, the V gene TRBV10-1; TRBD2 matches 9 bases. Germline-derived CDR1 and CDR2 are WNHNN and SYGVQD (reference sequence). The ends lost 2 bases at V and 15 bases at J; junction bases unmatched: 14. This CDR3 is built from 15 residues. CDR3 coding DNA: TGCGCCAGCAGTGAGGTTTTGGCTTTCGGGACTAGCTTGTTCTTC. Translation gives CASSEVLAFGTSLFF.

V gene TRBV19 combines with J gene TRBJ1-2; tentatively, D is TRBD1 (6 bases). This CDR3 spans 15 amino acids. Germline CDR1 reads LNHDA; CDR2 reads SQIVND (reference sequence). V gave up 8 bases and J gave up 5 bases, with 21 bases separating them. The CDR3: CASSRRQANSYGYTF. DNA for the CDR3: TGTGCCAGTTCGCGCCGACAGGCCAATAGTTATGGCTACACCTTC.

V usage is TRBV28 and J usage is TRBJ1-2; 8 nucleotides line up with TRBD1. CDR1 and CDR2 (germline): MDHEN, SYDVKM. J lost 3 bases, V lost 6 bases, and 9 bases had no gene match. The CDR3 has 15 residues. Written as DNA, the CDR3 is TGTGCCAGCAGAACTCAGGGGGCGGGGCACTATGGCTACACCTTC. Protein: CASRTQGAGHYGYTF.

This chain connects TRBV7-3 to TRBJ2-3; 8 positions agree with TRBD2. Germline V gene lookup returns CDR1 SGHTA and CDR2 FQGTGA. This CDR3 is built from 15 residues. V lost 5 bases and J lost 1; bases outside the gene matches: 5. The CDR3: CASSRGLAGTDTQYF. The CDR3 bases are TGTGCCAGCAGCCGCGGACTAGCAGGCACAGATACGCAGTATTTT.

This clone has a count of ten or more. J is TRBJ2-7 and V is TRBV11-2; the D gene is possibly TRBD2 (6 bases). Trimming took off 5 bases at V and 0 bases at J, with 14 bases between the two ends. The length of the CDR3 is 15 residues. Germline-derived CDR1 and CDR2 are SGHAT and FQNNGV. CDR3 in amino acids: CASSRRGSSSYEQYF. The CDR3 DNA is TGTGCCAGCAGCCGCCGGGGGTCGAGCTCCTACGAGCAGTACTTC.

This clone has more than one count but fewer than ten. This sequence joins TRBV5-1 and TRBJ2-7, with 10 positions matching TRBD1. Germline-derived CDR1 and CDR2 are SGHRS and YFSETQ. With V trimmed by 4 bases and J by 3 bases, 13 bases remained unmatched. The CDR3 has 17 residues. CDR3 region: CASSLPTTGGSGYEQYF. CDR3 bases: TGCGCCAGCAGCCTCCCTACGACAGGGGGCTCAGGCTACGAGCAGTACTTC.

The chain joins TRBV9 to TRBJ2-7; D not resolved. Germline CDR1 SGDLS, CDR2 YYNGEE. V was shortened by 0 bases and J by 1 base, with 5 bases between the two germline ends. The CDR3 is 13 residues long. In DNA, the CDR3 is TGTGCCAGCAGCGTAGCTATGTCCTACGAGCAGTACTTC. This sequence encodes CASSVAMSYEQYF.

The chain links TRBV6-6 to TRBJ2-1, with 11 bases fitting TRBD2. Per germline, CDR1 MNHNY and CDR2 SVGAGI (reference sequence). J gave up 5 bases and V 6 bases, and 6 bases lay outside the gene matches. The CDR3 contains 15 residues. CDR3 sequence reads: CASSTGTSGNNEQFF. The CDR3 DNA reads as TGTGCCAGCAGCACCGGGACTAGCGGAAACAATGAGCAGTTCTTC.

CDR3 sequence reads: CASSLGATGSHEQYF. For the CDR3, the DNA is TGCGCCAGCAGCTTGGGCGCTACAGGGTCCCACGAGCAGTACTTC. The chain recombines TRBV5-1 with TRBJ2-7; D might be TRBD1 (6 bases). There are 15 residues in the CDR3. The germline V gene encodes CDR1 SGHRS and CDR2 YFSETQ. Trimming cost V 0 bases and J 5 bases, with 15 bases left between them.

The chain links TRBV19 to TRBJ1-2, with TRBD1 identical over 7 bases. This CDR3 is 14 amino acids long. After removal of 7 bases from V and 3 bases from J, the junction contained 8 bases not matched to a gene. CDR1 LNHDA and CDR2 SQIVND come from the germline V gene (reference sequence). This CDR3 is CASTLTGEDYGYTF. CDR3 coding DNA: TGTGCCAGTACCCTCACAGGGGAGGACTATGGCTACACCTTC.

In DNA, the CDR3 is TGCGCCAGCACTGCTGGTGGCGGGGGGGCCTCCGGTGAGCAGTACTTC. Translated: CASTAGGGGASGEQYF. This chain links TRBV5-1 with TRBJ2-7; 9 bases line up with TRBD2. The CDR3 has 16 amino acids. Germline V gene sequence: CDR1 SGHRS, CDR2 YFSETQ. V gave up 6 bases and J gave up 7 bases; unmatched junction bases: 17.

By sample fraction, this clone is medium-sized. V and J are TRBV2 and TRBJ1-1; D perhaps matches TRBD1 (5 bases). CDR3 length: 13 residues. V was trimmed by 7 bases and J by 5 bases, leaving 14 bases between them. Germline-derived CDR1 and CDR2 are SNHLY and FYNNEI. The CDR3 DNA sequence: TGTGCCAGCATACTCGGGGGAGGGACTGAAGCTTTCTTT. This sequence encodes CASILGGGTEAFF.

The chain is built from TRBV7-2 and TRBJ2-3; TRBD2 aligns across 9 bases. Germline V CDR1 and CDR2: SGHTA, FQGNSA. V dropped 2 bases and J dropped 2; count of bases not matched to a gene: 11. The length of the CDR3 is 18 residues. The DNA for the CDR3 is TGTGCCAGCAGCTTACAAGGCCGTAGCGGGGGCATCACAGATACGCAGTATTTT. Protein: CASSLQGRSGGITDTQYF.

The chain joins TRBV10-3 to TRBJ1-3; 10 bases match TRBD1. The CDR3 loop spans 15 amino acids. V was clipped by 5 bases and J by 4 bases; unmatched bases: 5. The V gene's germline CDR1 is ENHRY and CDR2 SYGVKD. CDR3 in amino acids: CAISHDRGRGNTIYF. CDR3 coding DNA: TGTGCCATCAGTCACGACAGGGGGCGAGGAAACACCATATATTTT.

The J gene is TRBJ1-6, the V gene TRBV5-1; 7 bases are a match to TRBD1. Germline values: CDR1 SGHRS, CDR2 YFSETQ. The CDR3 loop spans 15 amino acids. V lost 3 bases and J lost 0; bases outside the gene matches: 0. The CDR3, as DNA: TGCGCCAGCAGCTGGGACAGCTCCTATAATTCACCCCTCCACTTT. Translating it yields CASSWDSSYNSPLHF.

The V gene is TRBV29-1, the J gene TRBJ1-2; D uncertain. The V gene lost 3 bases and the J gene lost 3 bases, with 8 bases spanning the gap. CDR1 is SQVTM, CDR2 ANQGSEA, per germline. The CDR3 sequence is 12 residues long. DNA for the CDR3: TGCAGCGTTGACGACTTCGACTATGGCTACACCTTC. Translated, it gives CSVDDFDYGYTF.

V and J are TRBV6-5 and TRBJ2-7; possibly TRBD2 for D (5 bases). CDR1 is MNHEY, CDR2 SVGAGI, per germline. V shed 7 bases and J shed 2 bases, with 12 bases lying between them. The CDR3 contains 13 residues. CDR3 in DNA: TGTGCCAGCAATCCGGGAAGCACCTACGAGCAGTACTTC. Its protein is CASNPGSTYEQYF.

This rearrangement joins TRBV11-2 to TRBJ2-5, with D unclear. This CDR3 is built from 14 residues. The germline gives CDR1 SGHAT, CDR2 FQNNGV. The germline V and J ends were trimmed by 3 bases and 1 base, with 9 bases remaining between them. CDR3 region: CASSLIDSQETQYF. CDR3 nucleotides: TGTGCCAGCAGCTTGATAGACTCCCAAGAGACCCAGTACTTC.

This chain uses TRBV5-1 with TRBJ2-5, with 15 nucleotides matching TRBD2. The CDR3 spans 16 residues. V shed 4 bases, J shed 5 bases, and the junction held 6 bases outside the gene matches. The germline V gene has CDR1 SGHRS and CDR2 YFSETQ. The CDR3 nucleotides are TGCGCCAGCAGCCGGGGACTAGCGGGGGGTTTGGAGACCCAGTACTTC. This codes for CASSRGLAGGLETQYF.

This clone has more than one count but fewer than ten. V and J are TRBV5-1 and TRBJ2-5, with 12 bases aligning to TRBD1. Looked up from germline, CDR1 is SGHRS and CDR2 is YFSETQ. The length of the CDR3 is 14 residues. V trimming: 3 bases; J trimming: 5 bases; junction bases outside the gene matches: 2. CDR3 DNA sequence: TGCGCCAGCAGCTCAGGGACAGGGGGCGAGACCCAGTACTTC. Translating it yields CASSSGTGGETQYF.

This chain links TRBV6-5 with TRBJ2-1, with 7 bases aligning to TRBD1. CDR3 size: 12 residues. CDR1 MNHEY and CDR2 SVGAGI come from the germline V gene. Unmatched junction bases numbered 5, after V lost 5 bases and J lost 10 bases. The CDR3 nucleotides are TGTGCCAGCAGTAAATACAGGGGCGAGCAGTTCTTC. Protein sequence: CASSKYRGEQFF.

The chain combines TRBV4-2 with TRBJ2-3; 8 bases agree with TRBD1. After removal of 1 base from V and 3 bases from J, the junction contained 3 bases not matched to a gene. The CDR3 runs to 15 residues. The germline CDR1 and CDR2 sequences are LGHNA and YNFKEQ. CDR3 sequence reads: CASSQVTGGTDTQYF. CDR3 DNA sequence: TGTGCCAGCAGCCAAGTAACAGGGGGTACAGATACGCAGTATTTT.

This chain links TRBV19 with TRBJ2-5; the D gene is possibly TRBD1 (5 bases). CDR3 length equals 15 residues. Germline lookup yields CDR1 LNHDA and CDR2 SQIVND (reference sequence). V was clipped by 4 bases and J by 0 bases, with 12 bases between them. The DNA for the CDR3 is TGTGCCAGTAGTAGTGGGGCCACGTACCAAGAGACCCAGTACTTC. Translation: CASSSGATYQETQYF.

The chain is built from TRBV7-9 and TRBJ2-2; 7 positions agree with TRBD1. CDR1 and CDR2 (germline): SEHNR, FQNEAQ (reference sequence). The length of the CDR3 is 14 residues. J lost 7 bases, V lost 8 bases, and 10 bases had no gene match. DNA of the CDR3: TGTGCCAGCTCCCTACACAGGGGTGTCGGGGAGCTGTTTTTT. It encodes CASSLHRGVGELFF.

With respect to this clone: Its ends do not fully match the called genes, so a read error is possible. V gene TRBV7-7 combines with J gene TRBJ2-3; 12 bases are shared with TRBD2. The germline V gene encodes CDR1 SSHAT and CDR2 FNYEAQ (reference sequence). The CDR3 covers 16 residues. The CDR3 DNA follows: TGTGCTAGCAGCCCCAGACTAGCGGGGGAGCGAGATACGCAGTATTTT. It encodes CASSPRLAGERDTQYF.